Sequencing of this T cell receptor (beta chain) was carried out in a study of identical twins. Study-wide findings and caveats: Fewer insertions characterized abundant cord blood beta clonotypes, whereas memory repertoires showed none. There was more out-of-frame TCR alpha sharing in monozygotic twins than models estimated.

The germline V gene has CDR1 LGHNA and CDR2 YNFKEQ. Germline trimming cut 0 bases from V and 2 bases from J; bases unmatched to any gene: 7. This CDR3 region has 16 residues. Comments on this clonotype: The antigen is unknown.

TCRdb recomputed calls from the 5' RACE reads with MiXCR, one row per CDR3 protein. The sample holds 450,000 to 650,000 distinct CDR3 sequences, roughly 15% seen once. Healthy Caucasians alone served as donors. These data also featured in a second study, about yellow fever vaccine responses in identical twins.

The clonotype comes from a woman aged 18-29 years in good health. The chain is built from TRBV4-2 and TRBJ2-7; TRBD1 matches at 7 bases. The sequencing sample was made of CD4+ T cells sorted from blood. The CDR3 here is CASSQDTGTVAYEQYF. The CDR3 bases are TGTGCCAGCAGCCAAGACACCGGGACAGTTGCCTACGAGCAGTACTTC.